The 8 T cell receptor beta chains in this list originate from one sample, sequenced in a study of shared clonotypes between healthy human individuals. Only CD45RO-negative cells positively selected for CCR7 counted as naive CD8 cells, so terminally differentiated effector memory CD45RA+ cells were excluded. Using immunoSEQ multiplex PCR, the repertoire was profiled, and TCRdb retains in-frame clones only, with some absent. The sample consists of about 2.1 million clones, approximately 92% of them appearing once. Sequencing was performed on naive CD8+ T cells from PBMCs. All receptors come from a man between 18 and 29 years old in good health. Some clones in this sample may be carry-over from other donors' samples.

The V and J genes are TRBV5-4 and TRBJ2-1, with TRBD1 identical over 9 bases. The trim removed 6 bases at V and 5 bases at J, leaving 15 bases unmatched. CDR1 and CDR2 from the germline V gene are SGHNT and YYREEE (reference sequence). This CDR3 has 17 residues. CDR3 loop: CASTQPPGDRENNEQFF. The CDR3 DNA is TGTGCCAGCACCCAACCCCCCGGGGACAGGGAGAACAATGAGCAGTTCTTC.

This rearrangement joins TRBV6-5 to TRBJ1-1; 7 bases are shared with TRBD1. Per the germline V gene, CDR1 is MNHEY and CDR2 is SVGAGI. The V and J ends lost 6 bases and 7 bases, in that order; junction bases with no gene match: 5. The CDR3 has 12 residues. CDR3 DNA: TGTGCCAGCAGCCCGGGACAGCATGAAGCTTTCTTT. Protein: CASSPGQHEAFF.

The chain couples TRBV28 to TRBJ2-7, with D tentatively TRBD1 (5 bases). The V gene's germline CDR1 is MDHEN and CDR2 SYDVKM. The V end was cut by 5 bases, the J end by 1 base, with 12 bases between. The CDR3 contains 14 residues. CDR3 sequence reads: CASSPRTSSYEQYF. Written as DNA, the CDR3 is TGTGCCAGCAGTCCCCGGACAAGTTCCTACGAGCAGTACTTC.

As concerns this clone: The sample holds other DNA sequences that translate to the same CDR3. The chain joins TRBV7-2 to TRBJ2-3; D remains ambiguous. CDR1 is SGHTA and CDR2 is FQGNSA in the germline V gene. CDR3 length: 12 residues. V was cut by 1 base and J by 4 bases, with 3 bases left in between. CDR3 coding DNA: TGTGCCAGCAGCTTAGGCGCAGATACGCAGTATTTT. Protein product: CASSLGADTQYF. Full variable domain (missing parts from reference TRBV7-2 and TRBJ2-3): GAGVSQSPSNKVTEKGKDVELRCDPISGHTALYWYRQSLGQGLEFLIYFQGNSAPDKSGLPSDRFSAERTGGSVSTLTIQRTQQEDSAVYLCASSLGADTQYFGPGTRLTVL.

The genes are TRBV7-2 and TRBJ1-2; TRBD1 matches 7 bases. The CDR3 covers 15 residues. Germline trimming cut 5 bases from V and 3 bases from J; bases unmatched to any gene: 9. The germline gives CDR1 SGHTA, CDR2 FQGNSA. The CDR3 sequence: CASSGTGVRYYGYTF. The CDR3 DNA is TGTGCCAGCAGCGGAACAGGGGTGAGGTACTATGGCTACACCTTC. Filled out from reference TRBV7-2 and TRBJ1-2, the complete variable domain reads GAGVSQSPSNKVTEKGKDVELRCDPISGHTALYWYRQSLGQGLEFLIYFQGNSAPDKSGLPSDRFSAERTGGSVSTLTIQRTQQEDSAVYLCASSGTGVRYYGYTFGSGTRLTVV.

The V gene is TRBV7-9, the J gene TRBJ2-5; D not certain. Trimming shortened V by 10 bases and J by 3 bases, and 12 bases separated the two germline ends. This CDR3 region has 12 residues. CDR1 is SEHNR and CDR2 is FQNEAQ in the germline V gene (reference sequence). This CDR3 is CATGLDEETQYF. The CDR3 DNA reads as TGTGCCACCGGGTTGGACGAAGAGACCCAGTACTTC.

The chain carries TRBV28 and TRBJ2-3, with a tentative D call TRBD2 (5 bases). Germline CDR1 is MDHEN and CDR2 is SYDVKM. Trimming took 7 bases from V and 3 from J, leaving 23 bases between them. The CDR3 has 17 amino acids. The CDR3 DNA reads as TGTGCCAGCAACACTGGGGAGCGGAGAATAGGAACAGATACGCAGTATTTT. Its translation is CASNTGERRIGTDTQYF.

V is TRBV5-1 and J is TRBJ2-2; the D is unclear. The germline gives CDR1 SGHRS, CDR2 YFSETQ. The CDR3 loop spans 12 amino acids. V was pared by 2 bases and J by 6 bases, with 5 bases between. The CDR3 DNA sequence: TGCGCCAGCAGCTTACACGCCGGGGAGCTGTTTTTT. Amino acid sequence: CASSLHAGELFF.